The sequence of this T cell receptor beta chain was determined in a study of CD8 T cells in Susac syndrome. This clonotype was observed once. The ends were cut back, 1 base at V and 2 bases at J, with 8 bases in the middle. Germline V gene sequence: CDR1 LGHNA, CDR2 YSLEER. The CDR3 has 15 residues. A quantity of about 0.5 to 1 ug RNA underwent reverse transcription using random hexamers. TCRdb re-derived calls from the immunoSEQ multiplex PCR reads in MiXCR, one entry per CDR3 protein. In the table there are roughly 110,000 distinct CDR3 sequences, roughly 94% of which are singletons. The sample was CD8+ T cells from PBMCs. J is TRBJ2-2 and V is TRBV4-3; perhaps TRBD1 as D (5 bases). The sequence came from a human donor with Susac syndrome. The CDR3 DNA reads as TGCGCCAGCAGCCAAGGACAGCTAAACACCGGGGAGCTGTTTTTT. Its translation: CASSQGQLNTGELFF.